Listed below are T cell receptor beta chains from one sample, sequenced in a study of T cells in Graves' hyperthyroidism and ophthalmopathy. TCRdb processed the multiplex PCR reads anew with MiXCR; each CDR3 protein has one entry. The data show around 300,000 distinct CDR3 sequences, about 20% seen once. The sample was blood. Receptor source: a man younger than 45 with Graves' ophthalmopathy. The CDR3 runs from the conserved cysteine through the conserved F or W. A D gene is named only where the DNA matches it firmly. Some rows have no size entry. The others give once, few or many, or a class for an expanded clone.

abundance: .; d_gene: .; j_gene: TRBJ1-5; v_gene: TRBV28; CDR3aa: CASRSSGNQPQHF; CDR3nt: TGTGCCAGCCGATCATCTGGCAATCAGCCCCAGCATTTT
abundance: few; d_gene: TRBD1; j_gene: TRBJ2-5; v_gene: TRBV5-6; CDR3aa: CASSWDSQETQYF; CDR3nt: TGTGCCAGCAGCTGGGACAGTCAAGAGACCCAGTACTTC
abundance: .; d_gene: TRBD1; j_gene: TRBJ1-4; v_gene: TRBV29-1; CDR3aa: CSVSWDRNEKLFF; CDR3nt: TGCAGCGTCTCCTGGGACAGGAATGAAAAACTGTTTTTT
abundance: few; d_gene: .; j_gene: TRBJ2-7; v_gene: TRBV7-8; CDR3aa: CATAGQGASYELYF; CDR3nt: TGTGCCACCGCTGGGCAGGGCGCGTCCTACGAGCTGTACTTC
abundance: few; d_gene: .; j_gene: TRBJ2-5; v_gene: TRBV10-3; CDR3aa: CAISDSAETQYF; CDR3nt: TGTGCCATCAGTGACTCCGCAGAGACCCAGTACTTC
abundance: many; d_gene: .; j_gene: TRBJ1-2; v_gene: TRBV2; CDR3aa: CASTPEGQVPIYGYTF; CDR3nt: TGTGCCAGCACTCCCGAAGGGCAGGTACCTATATATGGCTACACCTTC
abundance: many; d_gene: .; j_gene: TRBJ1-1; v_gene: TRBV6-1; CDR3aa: CASNQRQRANTEAFF; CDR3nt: TGTGCCAGCAACCAAAGACAGCGAGCGAACACTGAAGCTTTCTTT
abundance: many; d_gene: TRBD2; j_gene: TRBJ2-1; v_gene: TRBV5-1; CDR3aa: CASSTSGSIVNEQFF; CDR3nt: TGCGCCAGCAGCACTAGCGGGAGTATTGTCAATGAGCAGTTCTTC
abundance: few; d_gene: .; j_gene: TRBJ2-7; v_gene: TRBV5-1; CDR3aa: CASSQGHNYEQYF; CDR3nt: TGCGCCAGCAGCCAGGGACATAATTACGAGCAGTACTTC
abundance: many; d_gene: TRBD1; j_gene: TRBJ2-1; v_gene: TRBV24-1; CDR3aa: CATSDSAGGNYNEQFF; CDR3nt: TGTGCCACCAGTGATTCCGCAGGGGGCAACTACAATGAGCAGTTCTTC
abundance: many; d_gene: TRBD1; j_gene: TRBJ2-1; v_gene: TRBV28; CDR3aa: CASSSPIHRGRSYNEQFF; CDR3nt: TGTGCCAGCAGTTCCCCTATCCACAGGGGGCGGTCCTACAATGAGCAGTTCTTC
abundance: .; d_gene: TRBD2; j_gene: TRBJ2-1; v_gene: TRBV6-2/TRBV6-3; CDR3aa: CASSRLREVPYNEQFF; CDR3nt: TGTGCCAGCAGTAGGTTGCGGGAGGTCCCCTACAATGAGCAGTTCTTC
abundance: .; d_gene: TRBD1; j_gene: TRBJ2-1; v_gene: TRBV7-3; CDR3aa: CASSPGDRGLGGQFF; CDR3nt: TGTGCCAGCAGCCCGGGGGACAGGGGCCTGGGTGGGCAGTTCTTC
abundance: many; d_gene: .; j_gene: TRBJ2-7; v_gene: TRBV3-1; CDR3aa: CASSQVSYEQYF; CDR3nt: TGTGCCAGCAGCCAAGTTTCCTACGAGCAGTACTTC
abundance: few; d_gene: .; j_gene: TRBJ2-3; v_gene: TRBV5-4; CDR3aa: CASIPLGGSRDTQYF; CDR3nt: TGTGCCAGCATTCCCCTCGGGGGATCACGAGATACGCAGTATTTT
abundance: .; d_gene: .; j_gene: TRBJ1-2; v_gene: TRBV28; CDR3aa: CASRPQRGPYYGYTF; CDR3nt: TGTGCCAGCAGACCCCAACGGGGCCCCTACTATGGCTACACCTTC
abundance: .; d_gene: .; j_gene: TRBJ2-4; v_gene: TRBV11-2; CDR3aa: CAGNRGAKNIQYF; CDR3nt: TGTGCCGGCAATCGTGGGGCCAAAAACATTCAGTACTTC